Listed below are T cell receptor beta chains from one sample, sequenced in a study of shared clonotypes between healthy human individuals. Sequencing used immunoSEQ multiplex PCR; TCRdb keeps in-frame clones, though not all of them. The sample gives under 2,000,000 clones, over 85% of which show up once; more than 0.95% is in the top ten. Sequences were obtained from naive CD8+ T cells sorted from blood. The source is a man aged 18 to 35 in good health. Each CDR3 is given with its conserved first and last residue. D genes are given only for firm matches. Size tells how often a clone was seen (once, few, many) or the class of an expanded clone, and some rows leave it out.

cdr3_aa: CASSHGTFADTQYF; cdr3_nt: TGTGCCAGCAGCCACGGGACATTCGCAGATACGCAGTATTTT; v_call: TRBV4-2; j_call: TRBJ2-3; d_call: .; clone_size: .
cdr3_aa: CAIRSQGDSLPSYSEQFF; cdr3_nt: TGTGCCATCAGATCCCAGGGCGACAGTCTCCCCTCCTACAGTGAGCAGTTCTTC; v_call: TRBV10-3; j_call: TRBJ2-1; d_call: .; clone_size: .
cdr3_aa: CASSTILAGGRGAQYF; cdr3_nt: TGTGCCAGCAGTACCATTTTAGCGGGGGGACGCGGGGCCCAGTACTTC; v_call: TRBV27; j_call: TRBJ2-5; d_call: TRBD2; clone_size: .
cdr3_aa: CASSQDQGQTTGAFF; cdr3_nt: TGCGCCAGCAGCCAAGACCAAGGACAGACGACGGGAGCTTTCTTT; v_call: TRBV4-1; j_call: TRBJ1-1; d_call: .; clone_size: few
cdr3_aa: CASSLEEGETQYF; cdr3_nt: TGTGCCAGCAGCTTAGAGGAGGGCGAGACCCAGTACTTC; v_call: TRBV13; j_call: TRBJ2-5; d_call: .; clone_size: .
cdr3_aa: CASSSPGGNGYTF; cdr3_nt: TGTGCCAGCAGCTCTCCAGGGGGCAATGGCTACACCTTC; v_call: TRBV7-9; j_call: TRBJ1-2; d_call: TRBD1; clone_size: .
cdr3_aa: CASSQDSRAGAYEQYF; cdr3_nt: TGCGCCAGCAGCCAAGATTCACGGGCAGGGGCCTACGAGCAGTACTTC; v_call: TRBV4-1; j_call: TRBJ2-7; d_call: .; clone_size: .
cdr3_aa: CASSADSTDTQYF; cdr3_nt: TGTGCCAGCAGTGCGGACAGCACAGATACGCAGTATTTT; v_call: TRBV2; j_call: TRBJ2-3; d_call: .; clone_size: .
cdr3_aa: CASSDQAGTRYTGELFF; cdr3_nt: TGTGCCAGCAGTGACCAAGCGGGGACACGATACACCGGGGAGCTGTTTTTT; v_call: TRBV6-1; j_call: TRBJ2-2; d_call: .; clone_size: .
cdr3_aa: CASRTKGFSYGYTF; cdr3_nt: TGTGCCAGCAGGACCAAAGGGTTTTCTTATGGCTACACCTTC; v_call: TRBV27; j_call: TRBJ1-2; d_call: .; clone_size: .
cdr3_aa: CASRLAPSYNEQFF; cdr3_nt: TGTGCCAGTAGACTAGCGCCCTCCTACAATGAGCAGTTCTTC; v_call: TRBV2; j_call: TRBJ2-1; d_call: TRBD2; clone_size: .
cdr3_aa: CATSLGLAGAGGYEQYF; cdr3_nt: TGTGCCACCAGCCTGGGACTAGCGGGAGCAGGAGGATACGAGCAGTACTTC; v_call: TRBV15; j_call: TRBJ2-7; d_call: TRBD2; clone_size: .
cdr3_aa: CASRTSAYEQYF; cdr3_nt: TGTGCCAGCAGAACCTCAGCCTACGAGCAGTACTTC; v_call: TRBV7-9; j_call: TRBJ2-7; d_call: .; clone_size: .
cdr3_aa: CASSPSGGPYEQYF; cdr3_nt: TGTGCCAGCAGTCCCTCCGGGGGGCCCTACGAGCAGTACTTC; v_call: TRBV28; j_call: TRBJ2-7; d_call: .; clone_size: .
cdr3_aa: CASSLRATNEKLFF; cdr3_nt: TGCGCCAGCAGCCTCAGGGCCACTAATGAAAAACTGTTTTTT; v_call: TRBV4-1; j_call: TRBJ1-4; d_call: .; clone_size: .
cdr3_aa: CASTTGRTGLYSYEQYF; cdr3_nt: TGTGCCAGCACCACCGGGAGGACGGGACTTTATTCCTACGAGCAGTACTTC; v_call: TRBV2; j_call: TRBJ2-7; d_call: TRBD2; clone_size: once
cdr3_aa: CASSYGQSEAFF; cdr3_nt: TGTGCCAGCAGCTATGGACAGTCTGAAGCTTTCTTT; v_call: TRBV7-9; j_call: TRBJ1-1; d_call: .; clone_size: once
cdr3_aa: CASSLVMSTDTQYF; cdr3_nt: TGTGCCAGCAGCTTAGTAATGAGCACAGATACGCAGTATTTT; v_call: TRBV13; j_call: TRBJ2-3; d_call: .; clone_size: .